This T cell receptor beta chain was documented in a study of cytomegalovirus exposure and HLA in healthy donors. PCR employed 60 Vbeta and 13 Jbeta primers. The protocol was immunoSEQ multiplex PCR, while the TCRdb copy is restricted to in-frame clones and leaves out a portion. The sample has 110,000 or so clones; over 60% are singletons. Sequencing used PBMCs. The sequence was collected from a man aged 18 to 30 in good health and CMV-seropositive.

The CDR3, as DNA: TGTGCCAGCAGTCCTTGGACAGGCGGCATCACTGAAGCTTTCTTT. As protein: CASSPWTGGITEAFF. V gene TRBV28 combines with J gene TRBJ1-1, with 7 bases that match TRBD1. Losses at the gene ends were 5 bases for V and 4 bases for J; bases not matched to a gene: 10. Germline-derived CDR1 and CDR2 are MDHEN and SYDVKM. The length of the CDR3 is 15 residues.